The 27 T cell receptor beta chains reported below all come from one sample, sequenced in a study of blood T cell repertoires in COVID-19. The repertoire was sequenced with immunoSEQ multiplex PCR; TCRdb's copy has only in-frame clones and lacks some. The data hold 120,000 to 150,000 clones, with 85% observed a single time. The sequenced material came from peripheral blood. The receptors stem from a human donor with acute or convalescent COVID-19. The donor label of this sample is uncertain.

A single count supports this clone. V gene TRBV19 combines with J gene TRBJ2-1; 7 bases fit TRBD2. The CDR3 covers 15 residues. The V and J ends lost 6 bases and 7 bases, in that order; junction bases with no gene match: 12. Germline loops: CDR1 LNHDA, CDR2 SQIVND (reference sequence). This chain's CDR3 is CASRRGGTSWNEQFF. The CDR3 DNA reads TGTGCCAGTAGGAGGGGAGGGACCTCATGGAATGAGCAGTTCTTC.

In DNA form, the CDR3 reads TGTGCCAGTAACCCAACAGGGAGGGGTACAACTAATGAAAAACTGTTTTTT. This encodes CASNPTGRGTTNEKLFF. V is TRBV19 and J is TRBJ1-4, with a possible D match to TRBD1 (6 bases). Per the germline V gene, CDR1 is LNHDA and CDR2 is SQIVND (reference sequence). V lost 7 bases and J lost 0, with 18 bases in between. This CDR3 has 17 amino acids.

The V call is TRBV28, the J call TRBJ1-1, with 8 bases matching TRBD1. The CDR3 sequence is 14 residues long. From germline, CDR1 is MDHEN and CDR2 SYDVKM. Unmatched junction bases numbered 2, after V lost 5 bases and J lost 0 bases. The CDR3 bases are TGTGCCAGCAGTGGGACAGGCATGAACACTGAAGCTTTCTTT. It codes for CASSGTGMNTEAFF.

The chain employs TRBV4-2 and TRBJ1-1; D call uncertain. This CDR3 is built from 15 residues. Trimming stripped 3 bases from V and 3 bases from J, with 14 bases between. Per germline, CDR1 LGHNA and CDR2 YNFKEQ. The CDR3 DNA sequence: TGTGCCAGCAGCCAGCCGTCTGAGGGCCACACTGAAGCTTTCTTT. Amino acid sequence: CASSQPSEGHTEAFF.

The chain carries TRBV5-1 and TRBJ1-2; TRBD1 agrees at 11 bases. The junction had 13 bases not matched to a gene; V was cut back by 5 bases and J by 7 bases. The germline gives CDR1 SGHRS, CDR2 YFSETQ. The CDR3 runs to 16 residues. CDR3 DNA sequence: TGCGCCAGCAGTCCAGGACAGGGGGCTGAGTTTGCTGGCTACACCTTC. Amino acids: CASSPGQGAEFAGYTF.

The rearrangement links TRBV19 to TRBJ1-1; D perhaps matches TRBD1 (5 bases). The length of the CDR3 is 16 residues. The V end was cut by 4 bases, the J end by 2 bases, with 17 bases between. The germline V gene encodes CDR1 LNHDA and CDR2 SQIVND (reference sequence). The CDR3 DNA sequence: TGTGCCAGTAGTACGGTCGAGTGGGGGGTAAACACTGAAGCTTTCTTT. Residues: CASSTVEWGVNTEAFF.

The chain carries TRBV27 and TRBJ2-5; the D gene is possibly TRBD1 (5 bases). V lost 3 bases and J lost 5, with 16 bases in between. CDR3 length equals 15 residues. Germline CDR1 is MNHEY and CDR2 is SMNVEV (reference sequence). CDR3 DNA sequence: TGTGCCAGCAGTTTTTGGGGTGCCAGGGATGAGACCCAGTACTTC. It specifies CASSFWGARDETQYF.

This chain joins TRBV27 and TRBJ1-3, with a tentative D call TRBD1 (6 bases). Germline CDR1 reads MNHEY; CDR2 reads SMNVEV (reference sequence). The CDR3 spans 17 residues. V lost 5 bases and J lost 0, with 17 bases in between. The CDR3 reads CASSLTARTASGNTIYF. The CDR3, as DNA: TGTGCCAGCAGTCTGACAGCTCGGACAGCCTCTGGAAACACCATATATTTT.

The chain recombines TRBV28 with TRBJ1-3, with D maybe TRBD1 (5 bases). V was cut by 5 bases and J by 0 bases, with 11 bases left in between. Germline-derived CDR1 and CDR2 are MDHEN and SYDVKM. The CDR3 runs to 15 residues. CDR3: CASSGGDPSGNTIYF. The CDR3 DNA sequence: TGTGCCAGCAGTGGGGGGGATCCCTCTGGAAACACCATATATTTT.

This sequence joins TRBV10-3 and TRBJ1-5; TRBD1 matches at 7 bases. Germline loops: CDR1 ENHRY, CDR2 SYGVKD. The CDR3 contains 13 residues. The V gene end was trimmed by 11 bases and the J gene end by 7 bases; junction bases not matched to a gene: 11. The CDR3 loop is CASRQGLGQPQHF. In DNA, the CDR3 is TGTGCCTCCAGACAGGGTCTAGGCCAGCCCCAGCATTTT.

The chain uses TRBV3-1 (or the pseudogene TRBV3-2) and TRBJ1-1; 8 nucleotides agree with TRBD1. The CDR3 sequence is 19 residues long. Unmatched junction bases numbered 16, after V lost 0 bases and J lost 4 bases. The germline V gene has CDR1 LGHDT and CDR2 YNNKEL (reference sequence). As DNA, the CDR3 is TGTGCCAGCAGCCAAGATACCGGGACAGGAAGGGCCGTAGGCACTGAAGCTTTCTTT. This translates into CASSQDTGTGRAVGTEAFF.

The V and J genes are TRBV12-3 or TRBV12-4 and TRBJ1-2, with D possibly TRBD1 on 5 matching bases. The germline V and J ends were trimmed by 5 bases and 5 bases, with 12 bases remaining between them. The CDR3 runs to 13 residues. The CDR3 DNA reads TGTGCCAGCAGTAATGGGAGGGGATATGGCTACACCTTC. Its protein product is CASSNGRGYGYTF.

The chain couples TRBV7-2 to TRBJ2-3; TRBD1 matches at 9 bases. The germline CDR1 and CDR2 sequences are SGHTA and FQGNSA. The CDR3 length is 15 residues. V lost 5 bases, J lost 3 bases, and 6 bases stayed unmatched. The DNA of the CDR3 is TGTGCCAGCAGCCGGCGGGACAGGGCAACAGATACGCAGTATTTT. Residues: CASSRRDRATDTQYF.

The J gene is TRBJ1-2, the V gene TRBV2; 7 nucleotides agree with TRBD1. The junction had 19 bases not matched to a gene; V was cut back by 1 base and J by 8 bases. Looked up from germline, CDR1 is SNHLY and CDR2 is FYNNEI. The length of the CDR3 is 18 residues. Here the CDR3 DNA reads TGTGCCAGCAGTGAAGTAGTGAGCTCCAGGGGGGCTTCCCGGGGCTACACCTTC. Amino acid sequence: CASSEVVSSRGASRGYTF.

The CDR3 region is CASNRKVSNQPQHF. The CDR3 DNA is TGTGCCAGTAACAGGAAGGTGAGCAATCAGCCCCAGCATTTT. This chain uses TRBV19 with TRBJ1-5; a weak D match, TRBD1 (5 bases). The germline V gene encodes CDR1 LNHDA and CDR2 SQIVND (reference sequence). With 7 bases removed from V and 1 base from J, the gap between germline ends came to 11 bases. CDR3 length: 14 amino acids.

The chain employs TRBV7-2 and TRBJ2-3; tentative D call: TRBD2 (5 bases). The CDR3 runs 12 residues. V lost 8 bases and J 5 bases, leaving 11 bases between the germline ends. Germline assignment: CDR1 SGHTA and CDR2 FQGNSA. CDR3 DNA sequence: TGTGCCAGCCTTATAGGAGGAGATACGCAGTATTTT. It translates to CASLIGGDTQYF.

This chain joins TRBV18 and TRBJ2-1, with 7 bases fitting TRBD1. J was trimmed by 9 bases and V by 4 bases; bases with no gene match: 6. Germline V gives CDR1 KGHSH, CDR2 LQKENI. The CDR3 is 13 residues long. CDR3 coding DNA: TGTGCCAGCTCACTTAGACAGGGTGGTGAGCAGTTCTTC. Amino acids: CASSLRQGGEQFF. The full variable domain, completed using reference TRBV18 and TRBJ2-1, is NAGVMQNPRHLVRRRGQEARLRCSPMKGHSHVYWYRQLPEEGLKFMVYLQKENIIDESGMPKERFSAEFPKEGPSILRIQQVVRGDSAAYFCASSLRQGGEQFFGPGTRLTVL.

The chain recombines TRBV2 with TRBJ1-1; D gene unclear. The CDR3 runs 13 residues. With 4 bases removed from V and 0 bases from J, the gap between germline ends came to 6 bases. Germline loops: CDR1 SNHLY, CDR2 FYNNEI. CDR3 loop: CASSVNLNTEAFF. The CDR3 coding sequence is TGTGCCAGCAGTGTCAACTTGAACACTGAAGCTTTCTTT.

The rearrangement joins TRBV4-3 to TRBJ2-3; perhaps TRBD1 as D (6 bases). The CDR3 covers 17 residues. Germline CDR1 reads LGHNA; CDR2 reads YSLEER. V was cut by 0 bases and J by 0 bases, with 13 bases left in between. CDR3 protein: CASSQDQVGASTDTQYF. The CDR3 nucleotides read TGCGCCAGCAGCCAAGATCAGGTGGGGGCTAGCACAGATACGCAGTATTTT.

The chain joins TRBV9 to TRBJ1-3; D gene uncertain. The germline gives CDR1 SGDLS, CDR2 YYNGEE. Trimming stripped 3 bases from V and 4 bases from J, with 17 bases between. This CDR3 spans 16 amino acids. Here the CDR3 reads CASSAGLDAPGNTIYF. The CDR3 nucleotides are TGTGCCAGCAGCGCTGGACTGGACGCGCCCGGAAACACCATATATTTT.

The J gene is TRBJ1-4, the V gene TRBV5-1; possibly TRBD1 for D (5 bases). Germline values: CDR1 SGHRS, CDR2 YFSETQ. This CDR3 comprises 15 residues. V lost 3 bases to trimming and J lost 8 bases, with 17 bases between them. The CDR3 DNA reads as TGCGCCAGCAGCTGGGCAGGGCAGCCAAGGGAAAAACTGTTTTTT. Its protein is CASSWAGQPREKLFF.

The chain has TRBV7-2 and TRBJ1-2; D not certain. Germline V gives CDR1 SGHTA, CDR2 FQGNSA. Trimming cost V 5 bases and J 3 bases, with 13 bases left between them. CDR3 size: 14 residues. CDR3 sequence: CASSPPLQYYGYTF. CDR3 sequence (DNA): TGTGCCAGCAGCCCACCCCTTCAGTACTATGGCTACACCTTC.

With regard to this clone: One end of the junction is discordant with germline, which a read error may explain. The chain joins TRBV7-7 to TRBJ2-1; TRBD2 matches 12 bases. Germline CDR1 reads SSHAT; CDR2 reads FNYEAQ (reference sequence). The CDR3 covers 15 residues. CDR3 region: CASSKGLAGYNEQFF. In nucleotides, the CDR3 is TGTGCTAGCAGCAAGGGACTAGCGGGTTACAATGAGCAGTTCTTC.

V usage is TRBV6-5 and J usage is TRBJ2-5; D remains ambiguous. V lost 5 bases, J lost 5 bases, and 9 bases lay in between. Looked up from germline, CDR1 is MNHEY and CDR2 is SVGAGI. CDR3 length: 12 residues. DNA for the CDR3: TGTGCCAGCAGTAAGAACGAGGAGACCCAGTACTTC. Amino acids: CASSKNEETQYF.

This chain joins TRBV5-6 and TRBJ1-3; 8 nucleotides agree with TRBD1. This CDR3 has 17 amino acids. Germline V gene lookup returns CDR1 SGHDT and CDR2 YYEEEE. V trimming: 4 bases; J trimming: 0 bases; junction bases outside the gene matches: 9. In DNA form, the CDR3 reads TGTGCCAGCAGCAGCGACAGGGGACGCCTCTCTGGAAACACCATATATTTT. It yields the protein CASSSDRGRLSGNTIYF.

CDR3 DNA sequence: TGTGCCAGCTCACCCGGACAGGGGGTCACCGGGGAGCTGTTTTTT. Amino acids: CASSPGQGVTGELFF. The chain carries TRBV18 and TRBJ2-2; TRBD1 aligns across 10 bases. The CDR3 is made up of 15 amino acids. The ends lost 3 bases at V and 4 bases at J; junction bases unmatched: 2. Germline V gene sequence: CDR1 KGHSH, CDR2 LQKENI.

The chain joins TRBV5-4 to TRBJ2-5; 10 nucleotides match TRBD1. The germline V gene has CDR1 SGHNT and CDR2 YYREEE (reference sequence). This CDR3 contains 15 residues. V trimming: 2 bases; J trimming: 5 bases; junction bases outside the gene matches: 6. CDR3 bases: TGTGCCAGCAGCTTAAGGGACAGGGGATTGGAGACCCAGTACTTC. Translated, it gives CASSLRDRGLETQYF. Variable domain in full (rest from reference TRBV5-4 and TRBJ2-5): ETGVTQSPTHLIKTRGQQVTLRCSSQSGHNTVSWYQQALGQGPQFIFQYYREEENGRGNFPPRFSGLQFPNYSSELNVNALELDDSALYLCASSLRDRGLETQYFGPGTRLLVL.